These T cell receptor beta chains were read from a single sample in a study of cytomegalovirus exposure and HLA in healthy donors. Profiled with immunoSEQ multiplex PCR; TCRdb holds only in-frame clones, not every one. The repertoire includes 95,000 to 150,000 clones, approximately 65% of them detected once, and approximately 1.4% sits in the top ten. The sequenced sample consisted of PBMCs. The receptors originated from a man aged 18 to 29 in good health and CMV-seronegative. Each CDR3 is given with its conserved first and last residue. Each record gives: D gene, V gene, J gene, clone size, CDR3 protein, CDR3 DNA. D genes are given only for firm matches. The size of a clone is reported for some rows only, either as once, few or many, or as a class for expanded clones.

NA	TRBV9	TRBJ1-2	once	CASSSRGGYTF	TGTGCCAGCAGCTCCCGGGGTGGCTACACCTTC
TRBD2	TRBV4-2	TRBJ2-1	medium-sized	CASSQRLSREGRAYNEQFF	TGTGCCAGCAGCCAACGACTGAGCCGGGAGGGCCGCGCCTACAATGAGCAGTTCTTC
NA	TRBV5-1	TRBJ1-1	few	CASSSDWGGVTEAFF	TGCGCCAGCAGCTCCGATTGGGGGGGCGTCACTGAAGCTTTCTTT
TRBD2	TRBV29-1	TRBJ2-2	NA	CSVPGLAGVGTGELFF	TGCAGCGTGCCGGGACTAGCGGGAGTTGGCACCGGGGAGCTGTTTTTT
TRBD1	TRBV6-6	TRBJ1-4	few	CASSSMTGNREKLFF	TGTGCCAGCAGTTCCATGACAGGGAATCGGGAAAAACTGTTTTTT
NA	TRBV28	TRBJ1-1	few	CASSSGVAFF	TGTGCCAGCAGTTCGGGGGTTGCTTTCTTT
TRBD1	TRBV9	TRBJ2-3	once	CASSYTTGGLTDTQYF	TGTGCCAGCAGCTACACGACAGGGGGCTTGACAGATACGCAGTATTTT
NA	TRBV5-8	TRBJ2-3	NA	CASSLSMGTDTQYF	TGTGCCAGCAGCTTGTCTATGGGCACAGATACGCAGTATTTT
NA	TRBV23-1	TRBJ1-1	NA	CASSQSCWGDPRRRTEAFF	TGCGCCAGCAGTCAATCGTGCTGGGGGGACCCAAGGCGTAGGACTGAAGCTTTCTTT
TRBD1	TRBV28	TRBJ1-1	NA	CASSLRTGYTEAFF	TGTGCCAGCAGTTTACGGACAGGGTACACTGAAGCTTTCTTT
NA	TRBV5-1	TRBJ2-1	few	CASSLVMRMDNEQFF	TGCGCCAGCAGCTTGGTAATGCGGATGGACAATGAGCAGTTCTTC
TRBD1	TRBV7-6	TRBJ1-3	NA	CASSLAQGEGNTIYF	TGTGCCAGCAGCTTAGCCCAGGGGGAAGGAAACACCATATATTTT
NA	TRBV19	TRBJ2-7	once	CASSIDGGSYEQYF	TGTGCCAGTAGTATAGATGGCGGTTCCTACGAGCAGTACTTC
TRBD2	TRBV29-1	TRBJ2-2	once	CSTGEVPSGGELFF	TGCAGCACTGGGGAGGTGCCTAGCGGCGGGGAGCTGTTTTTT
TRBD1	TRBV25-1	TRBJ2-3	NA	CASSDRDRATDTQYF	TGTGCCAGCAGTGACCGGGACAGGGCCACAGATACGCAGTATTTT
NA	TRBV29-1	TRBJ1-2	NA	CSVEMSGWVGSDGYTF	TGCAGCGTTGAAATGTCAGGGTGGGTGGGGTCGGATGGCTACACCTTC
NA	TRBV28	TRBJ1-3	once	CASTAGGVENTIYF	TGTGCCAGCACCGCGGGTGGGGTGGAAAACACCATATATTTT
NA	TRBV4-2	TRBJ1-3	NA	CASSQDGGAGGNTIYF	TGTGCCAGCAGCCAAGATGGGGGGGCCGGTGGAAACACCATATATTTT
NA	TRBV6-9	TRBJ2-7	NA	CASSYPNYEQYF	TGTGCCAGCAGTTATCCCAACTACGAGCAGTACTTC
NA	TRBV30	TRBJ2-1	NA	CAWSALTHNEQFF	TGTGCCTGGAGTGCCTTAACACACAATGAGCAGTTCTTC
TRBD1	TRBV29-1	TRBJ1-2	NA	CSVAEGAGGYTF	TGCAGCGTTGCCGAGGGGGCTGGTGGCTACACCTTC
NA	TRBV9	TRBJ2-1	NA	CASSAPSYEQFF	TGTGCCAGCAGCGCCCCTAGCTATGAGCAGTTCTTC
TRBD2	TRBV29-1	TRBJ2-7	NA	CSVDWREGSEQYF	TGCAGCGTTGATTGGCGGGAGGGCAGCGAGCAGTACTTC
TRBD2	TRBV10-1	TRBJ2-3	NA	CASSESGAGAGSTDTQYF	TGCGCCAGCAGTGAGTCAGGAGCGGGGGCCGGTAGCACAGATACGCAGTATTTT
TRBD1	TRBV2	TRBJ1-5	NA	CASSVGTASNQPQHF	TGTGCCAGCAGCGTTGGGACAGCTAGCAATCAGCCCCAGCATTTT
NA	TRBV7-8	TRBJ2-7	NA	CASSPVAQGYEQYF	TGTGCCAGCAGCCCGGTTGCGCAGGGGTACGAGCAGTACTTC
TRBD1	TRBV28	TRBJ1-1	NA	CASSQPFRTGTGSEAFF	TGTGCCAGCAGTCAACCCTTCCGAACCGGGACAGGGAGTGAAGCTTTCTTT
NA	TRBV6-8	TRBJ2-7	NA	CASRQQGFPSYEQYF	TGTGCCAGCAGGCAGCAGGGATTTCCCTCCTACGAGCAGTACTTC
TRBD1	TRBV19	TRBJ2-7	NA	CASSIVPTGVSYEQYF	TGTGCCAGTAGTATAGTACCGACAGGGGTCTCCTACGAGCAGTACTTC
NA	TRBV19	TRBJ1-1	NA	CASSIGLALEAFF	TGTGCCAGTAGTATAGGTCTAGCTTTAGAAGCTTTCTTT
TRBD1	TRBV6-4	TRBJ1-5	NA	CASNRGRFSNQPQHF	TGTGCCAGCAACAGGGGGCGGTTCTCTAATCAGCCCCAGCATTTT
TRBD2	TRBV7-9	TRBJ2-1	NA	CASSLGGLADNEQFF	TGTGCCAGCAGCTTAGGGGGACTAGCGGACAATGAGCAGTTCTTC
NA	TRBV10-2	TRBJ2-7	NA	CASSRQGGEWEQYF	TGCGCCAGCAGTCGACAGGGCGGGGAATGGGAGCAGTACTTC
NA	TRBV14	TRBJ1-5	NA	CASSQERTVNSNQPQHF	TGTGCCAGCAGCCAAGAGAGAACAGTCAATAGCAATCAGCCCCAGCATTTT
NA	TRBV2	TRBJ2-1	few	CASSEALGGAYNEQFF	TGTGCCAGCAGTGAAGCGCTTGGCGGGGCGTACAATGAGCAGTTCTTC
TRBD1	TRBV30	TRBJ1-5	NA	CAWAGQNNQPQHF	TGTGCCTGGGCGGGACAGAACAATCAGCCCCAGCATTTT
NA	TRBV10-3	TRBJ2-3	NA	CAIGVAALSSTDTQYF	TGTGCCATTGGGGTAGCGGCTCTTTCTAGCACAGATACGCAGTATTTT
NA	TRBV25-1	TRBJ2-5	NA	CASSTTFQGTQYF	TGTGCCAGCAGTACCACATTCCAGGGGACCCAGTACTTC
NA	TRBV9	TRBJ1-4	NA	CASSAPGEGDTNEKLFF	TGTGCCAGCAGCGCCCCGGGTGAGGGCGACACTAATGAAAAACTGTTTTTT
TRBD1	TRBV7-8	TRBJ2-7	NA	CASSPQDRGSYEQYF	TGTGCCAGCAGCCCTCAGGACAGGGGGAGCTACGAGCAGTACTTC
NA	TRBV9	TRBJ2-7	NA	CASGSADEARQYF	TGTGCCAGCGGATCAGCGGACGAGGCGAGGCAGTACTTC
NA	TRBV14	TRBJ2-7	NA	CASSPRLTGEQYF	TGTGCCAGCAGCCCCCGACTAACCGGGGAGCAGTACTTC
TRBD2	TRBV6-5	TRBJ2-1	once	CASSSLAGGAYNEQFF	TGTGCCAGCAGTTCGCTAGCGGGAGGTGCCTACAATGAGCAGTTCTTC
TRBD1	TRBV5-6	TRBJ2-7	NA	CASSLRDRGYEQYF	TGTGCCAGCAGCTTAAGGGACAGGGGGTACGAGCAGTACTTC
NA	TRBV19	TRBJ1-2	few	CASRDSYGYTF	TGTGCCAGTAGGGACAGCTATGGCTACACCTTC
NA	TRBV18	TRBJ2-1	NA	CASSPRAGLGNEQFF	TGTGCCAGCTCACCACGGGCAGGGTTGGGCAATGAGCAGTTCTTC
NA	TRBV9	TRBJ1-2	NA	CASSGRGYTF	TGTGCCAGCAGCGGCCGGGGCTACACCTTC
TRBD1	TRBV5-1	TRBJ2-5	NA	CARRVTGALYQETQYF	TGCGCCCGCAGGGTGACAGGGGCCCTATACCAAGAGACCCAGTACTTC
NA	TRBV4-2	TRBJ2-1	NA	CASSQELGGAYNEQFF	TGTGCCAGCAGCCAAGAACTCGGCGGGGCTTACAATGAGCAGTTCTTC
TRBD2	TRBV6-6	TRBJ2-1	once	CASSYPGGDRNEQFF	TGTGCCAGCAGTTACCCCGGGGGGGATAGGAATGAGCAGTTCTTC
NA	TRBV19	TRBJ1-2	NA	CASSIPTQRGYTF	TGTGCCAGTAGTATTCCGACCCAGCGGGGCTACACCTTC
TRBD1	TRBV6-1	TRBJ2-5	NA	CASKGTAFQETQYF	TGTGCCAGCAAAGGGACAGCTTTCCAAGAGACCCAGTACTTC